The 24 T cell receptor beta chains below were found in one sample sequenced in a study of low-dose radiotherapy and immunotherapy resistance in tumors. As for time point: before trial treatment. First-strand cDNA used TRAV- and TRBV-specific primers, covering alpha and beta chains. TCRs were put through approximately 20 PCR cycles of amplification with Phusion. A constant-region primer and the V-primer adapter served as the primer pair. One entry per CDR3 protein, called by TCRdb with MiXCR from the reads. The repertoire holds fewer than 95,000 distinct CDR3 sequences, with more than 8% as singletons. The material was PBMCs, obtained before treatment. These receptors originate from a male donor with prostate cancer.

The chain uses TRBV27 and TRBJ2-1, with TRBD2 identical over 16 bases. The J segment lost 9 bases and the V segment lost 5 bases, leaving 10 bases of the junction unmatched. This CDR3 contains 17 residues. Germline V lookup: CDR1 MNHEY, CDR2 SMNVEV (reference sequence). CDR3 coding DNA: TGTGCCAGCAGTCCGGGACTAGCGGGAGGGCCAAAGAGTGAGCAGTTCTTC. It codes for CASSPGLAGGPKSEQFF.

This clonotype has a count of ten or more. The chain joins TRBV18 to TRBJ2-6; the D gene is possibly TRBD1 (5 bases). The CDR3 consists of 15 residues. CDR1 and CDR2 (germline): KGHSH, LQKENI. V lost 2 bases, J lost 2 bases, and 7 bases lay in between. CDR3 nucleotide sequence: TGTGCCAGCTCACCAGGCAGGGCTGGGGCCAACGTCCTGACTTTC. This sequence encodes CASSPGRAGANVLTF.

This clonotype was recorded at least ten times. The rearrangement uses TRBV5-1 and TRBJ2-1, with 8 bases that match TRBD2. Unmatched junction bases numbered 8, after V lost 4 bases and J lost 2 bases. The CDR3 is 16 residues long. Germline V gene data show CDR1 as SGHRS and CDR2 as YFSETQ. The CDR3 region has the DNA TGCGCCAGCAGCCCTGGAGTAGCGGGGCCCTACAATGAGCAGTTCTTC. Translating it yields CASSPGVAGPYNEQFF.

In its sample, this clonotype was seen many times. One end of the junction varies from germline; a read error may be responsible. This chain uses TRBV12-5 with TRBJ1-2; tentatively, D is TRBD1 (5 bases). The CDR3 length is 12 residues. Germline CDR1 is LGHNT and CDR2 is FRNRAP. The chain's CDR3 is CASGSDSGVTSF. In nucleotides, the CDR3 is TGTGCTAGTGGTTCCGACAGTGGAGTCACCTCCTTC.

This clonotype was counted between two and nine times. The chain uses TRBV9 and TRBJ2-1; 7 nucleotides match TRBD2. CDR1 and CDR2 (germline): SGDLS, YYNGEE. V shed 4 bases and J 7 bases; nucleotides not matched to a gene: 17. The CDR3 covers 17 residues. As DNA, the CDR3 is TGTGCCAGCAGCCCCTTCGGGGGTGGGAGGGCGGGAAATGAGCAGTTCTTC. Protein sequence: CASSPFGGGRAGNEQFF.

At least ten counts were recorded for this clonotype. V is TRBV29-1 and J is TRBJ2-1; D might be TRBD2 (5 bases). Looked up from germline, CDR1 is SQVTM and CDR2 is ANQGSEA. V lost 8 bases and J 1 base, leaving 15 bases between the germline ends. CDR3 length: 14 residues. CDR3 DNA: TGCAGCTTCTTAGGACTCATATCCTACAATGAGCAGTTCTTC. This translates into CSFLGLISYNEQFF.

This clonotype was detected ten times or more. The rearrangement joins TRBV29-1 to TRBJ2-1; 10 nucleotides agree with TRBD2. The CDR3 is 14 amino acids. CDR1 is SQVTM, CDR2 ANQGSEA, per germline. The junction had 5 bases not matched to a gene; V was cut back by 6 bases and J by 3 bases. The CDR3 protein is CSVGTSEHYNEQFF. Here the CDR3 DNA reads TGCAGCGTGGGGACTAGCGAACACTACAATGAGCAGTTCTTC.

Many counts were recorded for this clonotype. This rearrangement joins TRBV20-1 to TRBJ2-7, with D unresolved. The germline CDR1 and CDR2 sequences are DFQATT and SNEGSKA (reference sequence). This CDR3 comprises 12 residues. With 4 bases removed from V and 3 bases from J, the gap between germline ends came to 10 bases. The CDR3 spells CSAKETSYEQYF. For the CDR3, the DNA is TGCAGTGCTAAGGAGACAAGCTACGAGCAGTACTTC.

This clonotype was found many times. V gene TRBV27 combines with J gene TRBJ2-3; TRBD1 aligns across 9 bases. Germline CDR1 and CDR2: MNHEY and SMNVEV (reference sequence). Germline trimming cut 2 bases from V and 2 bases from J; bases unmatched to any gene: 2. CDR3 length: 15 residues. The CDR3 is CASSLGTGYTDTQYF. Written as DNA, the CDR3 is TGTGCCAGCAGTTTAGGGACAGGGTACACAGATACGCAGTATTTT.

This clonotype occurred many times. CDR3 nucleotide sequence: TGTGCCAGCAGTGAAGGGGACGGCGGAACCCAGTACTTC. Translation: CASSEGDGGTQYF. The V gene is TRBV25-1, the J gene TRBJ2-5; D tentatively reads TRBD1 or TRBD2 (5 bases each). V lost 2 bases, J lost 8 bases, and 12 bases lay in between. There are 13 residues in the CDR3. Germline CDR1 reads MGHDK; CDR2 reads SYGVNS.

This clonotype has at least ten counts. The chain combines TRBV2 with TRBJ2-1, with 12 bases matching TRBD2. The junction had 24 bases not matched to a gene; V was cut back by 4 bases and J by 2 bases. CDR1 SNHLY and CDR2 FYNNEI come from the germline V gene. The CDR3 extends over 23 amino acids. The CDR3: CASSGADGTSGFSSSVAYNEQFF. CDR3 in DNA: TGTGCCAGCAGTGGAGCGGACGGGACTAGCGGGTTTTCGTCTAGCGTAGCCTACAATGAGCAGTTCTTC.

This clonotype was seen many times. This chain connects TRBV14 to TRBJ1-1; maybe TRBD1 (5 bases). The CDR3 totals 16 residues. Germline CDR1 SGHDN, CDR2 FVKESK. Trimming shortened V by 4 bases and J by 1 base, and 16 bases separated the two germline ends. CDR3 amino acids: CASSLHGGTTNTEAFF. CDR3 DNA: TGTGCCAGCAGCCTACACGGAGGGACCACGAACACTGAAGCTTTCTTT.

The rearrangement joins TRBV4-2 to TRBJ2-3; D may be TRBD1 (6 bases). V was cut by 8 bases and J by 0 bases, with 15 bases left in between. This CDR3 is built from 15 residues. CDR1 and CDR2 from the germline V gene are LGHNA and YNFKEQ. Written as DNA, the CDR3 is TGTGCCAGCCGCGGCCGACAGGTTAGCACAGATACGCAGTATTTT. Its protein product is CASRGRQVSTDTQYF.

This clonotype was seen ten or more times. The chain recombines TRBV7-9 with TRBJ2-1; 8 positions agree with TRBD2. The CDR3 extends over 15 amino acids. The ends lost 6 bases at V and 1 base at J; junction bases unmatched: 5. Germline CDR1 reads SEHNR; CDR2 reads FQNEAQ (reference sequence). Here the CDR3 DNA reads TGTGCCAGCAGTCATAGCGGGGCGTCCTACAATGAGCAGTTCTTC. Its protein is CASSHSGASYNEQFF.

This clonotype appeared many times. The CDR3 region has the DNA TGCAGCGTGGGGCAGGGTCGCTATGGCTACACCTTC. Translating it yields CSVGQGRYGYTF. This sequence joins TRBV29-1 and TRBJ1-2; the D gene is possibly TRBD1 (5 bases). The germline V gene has CDR1 SQVTM and CDR2 ANQGSEA. This CDR3 has 12 residues. Trimming stripped 6 bases from V and 4 bases from J, with 12 bases between.

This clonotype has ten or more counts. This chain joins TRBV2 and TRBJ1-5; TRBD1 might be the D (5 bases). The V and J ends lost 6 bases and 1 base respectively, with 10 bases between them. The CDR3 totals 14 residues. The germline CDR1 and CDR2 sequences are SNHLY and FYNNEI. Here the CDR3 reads CASRGDRSNQPQHF. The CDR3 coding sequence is TGTGCCAGCAGGGGCGACAGAAGCAATCAGCCCCAGCATTTT.

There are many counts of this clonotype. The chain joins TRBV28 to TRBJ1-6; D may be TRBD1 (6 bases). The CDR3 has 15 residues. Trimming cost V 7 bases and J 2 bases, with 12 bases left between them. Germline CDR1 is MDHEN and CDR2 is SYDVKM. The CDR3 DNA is TGTGCCAGCACCCAGGGGCCTACCTATAATTCACCCCTCCACTTT. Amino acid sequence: CASTQGPTYNSPLHF.

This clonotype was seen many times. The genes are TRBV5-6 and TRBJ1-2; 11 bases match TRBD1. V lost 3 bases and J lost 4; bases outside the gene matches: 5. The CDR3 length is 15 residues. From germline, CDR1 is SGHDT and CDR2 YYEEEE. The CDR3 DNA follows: TGTGCCAGCAGCTCCGGGACAGGGGGAGTCTATGGCTACACCTTC. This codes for CASSSGTGGVYGYTF.

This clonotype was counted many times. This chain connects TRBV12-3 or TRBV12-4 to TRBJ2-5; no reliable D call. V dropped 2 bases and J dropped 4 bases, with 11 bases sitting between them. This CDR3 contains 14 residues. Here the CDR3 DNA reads TGTGCCAGCAGTTTAAGTGACAAAAGAGAGACCCAGTACTTC. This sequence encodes CASSLSDKRETQYF.

Here the CDR3 DNA reads TGTGCCAGCAGCTTTTCCCCGGGACAGGGCAACAATGAGCAGTTCTTC. Its translation: CASSFSPGQGNNEQFF. This rearrangement joins TRBV7-9 to TRBJ2-1, with TRBD1 identical over 9 bases. This CDR3 region has 16 residues. Germline V gives CDR1 SEHNR, CDR2 FQNEAQ (reference sequence). V lost 3 bases to trimming and J lost 5 bases; unmatched junction nucleotides: 8.

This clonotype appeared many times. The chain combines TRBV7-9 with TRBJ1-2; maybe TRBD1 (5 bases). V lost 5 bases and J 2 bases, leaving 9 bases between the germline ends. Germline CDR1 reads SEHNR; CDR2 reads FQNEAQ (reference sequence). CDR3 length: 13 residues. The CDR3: CASSLDSNYGYTF. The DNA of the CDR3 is TGTGCCAGCAGCCTCGACAGCAACTATGGCTACACCTTC.

The CDR3 reads CASSQDGGSHFEQFF. The CDR3, as DNA: TGCGCCAGCAGCCAAGATGGGGGGAGTCACTTCGAGCAGTTCTTC. The rearrangement joins TRBV4-1 to TRBJ2-1; D perhaps matches TRBD2 (6 bases). Germline CDR1 reads MGHRA; CDR2 reads YSYEKL. V lost 0 bases, J lost 10 bases, and 16 bases lay in between. The CDR3 runs to 15 residues.

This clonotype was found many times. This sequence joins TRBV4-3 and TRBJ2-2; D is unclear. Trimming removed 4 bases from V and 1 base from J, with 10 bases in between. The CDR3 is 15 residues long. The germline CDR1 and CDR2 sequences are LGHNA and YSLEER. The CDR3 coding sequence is TGCGCCAGCAGCCCCGAACGGCAGAACACCGGGGAGCTGTTTTTT. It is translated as CASSPERQNTGELFF.

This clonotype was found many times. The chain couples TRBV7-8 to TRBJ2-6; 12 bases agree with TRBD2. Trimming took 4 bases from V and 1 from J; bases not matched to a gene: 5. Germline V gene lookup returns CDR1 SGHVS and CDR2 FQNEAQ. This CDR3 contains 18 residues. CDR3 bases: TGTGCCAGCAGCTACTTGACTAGCGGGAGATCTGGGGCCAACGTCCTGACTTTC. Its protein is CASSYLTSGRSGANVLTF.